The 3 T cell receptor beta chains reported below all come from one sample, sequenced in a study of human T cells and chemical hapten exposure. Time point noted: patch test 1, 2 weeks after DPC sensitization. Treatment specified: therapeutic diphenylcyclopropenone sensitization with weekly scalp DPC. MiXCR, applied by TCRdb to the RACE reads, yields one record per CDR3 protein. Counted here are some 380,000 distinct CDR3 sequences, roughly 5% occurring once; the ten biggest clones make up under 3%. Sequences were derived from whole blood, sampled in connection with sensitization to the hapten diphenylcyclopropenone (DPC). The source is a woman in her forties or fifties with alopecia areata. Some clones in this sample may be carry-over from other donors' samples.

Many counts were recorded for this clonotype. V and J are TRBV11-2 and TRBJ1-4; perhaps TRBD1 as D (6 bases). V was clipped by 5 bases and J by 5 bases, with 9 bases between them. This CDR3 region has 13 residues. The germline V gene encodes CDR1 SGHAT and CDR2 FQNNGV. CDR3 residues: CASSRGLNEKLFF. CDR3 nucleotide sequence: TGTGCCAGCAGCAGGGGGTTAAATGAAAAACTGTTTTTT.

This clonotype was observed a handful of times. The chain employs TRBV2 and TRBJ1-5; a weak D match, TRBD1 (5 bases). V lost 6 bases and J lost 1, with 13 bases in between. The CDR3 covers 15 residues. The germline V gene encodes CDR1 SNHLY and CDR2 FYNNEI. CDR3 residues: CASSPGTGSNQPQHF. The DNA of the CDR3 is TGTGCCAGCAGCCCGGGGACGGGCAGCAATCAGCCCCAGCATTTT.

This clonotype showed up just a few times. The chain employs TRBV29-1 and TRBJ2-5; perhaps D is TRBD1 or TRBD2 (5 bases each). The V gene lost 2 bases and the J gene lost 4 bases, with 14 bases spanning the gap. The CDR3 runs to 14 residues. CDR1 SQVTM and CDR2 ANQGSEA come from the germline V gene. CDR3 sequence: CSVEPLGEGETQYF. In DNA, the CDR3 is TGCAGCGTTGAACCCCTGGGGGAAGGAGAGACCCAGTACTTC.